This T cell receptor beta chain derives from a study of blood T cell repertoires in COVID-19. Study background: The United States, Italy and Spain were the sources of the acute and convalescent COVID-19 samples.

This clone was seen only a few times. Trimming pared 3 bases from V and 0 bases from J, leaving 15 bases between. The CDR3 is made up of 17 amino acids. Germline V lookup: CDR1 LNHNV, CDR2 YYDKDF (reference sequence). Data came from immunoSEQ multiplex PCR; TCRdb stores just in-frame clones and leaves some out. The sample lists 150,000 or so clones, around 80% occurring once. Sequencing used peripheral blood. The V gene is TRBV15, the J gene TRBJ2-1; D unresolved. The sequence derives from a man aged 60 to 69 with active or convalescent COVID-19. The CDR3 DNA reads TGTGCCACCAGCAGGGGCCCTACGACGAGCTCCTACAATGAGCAGTTCTTC. As protein: CATSRGPTTSSYNEQFF.